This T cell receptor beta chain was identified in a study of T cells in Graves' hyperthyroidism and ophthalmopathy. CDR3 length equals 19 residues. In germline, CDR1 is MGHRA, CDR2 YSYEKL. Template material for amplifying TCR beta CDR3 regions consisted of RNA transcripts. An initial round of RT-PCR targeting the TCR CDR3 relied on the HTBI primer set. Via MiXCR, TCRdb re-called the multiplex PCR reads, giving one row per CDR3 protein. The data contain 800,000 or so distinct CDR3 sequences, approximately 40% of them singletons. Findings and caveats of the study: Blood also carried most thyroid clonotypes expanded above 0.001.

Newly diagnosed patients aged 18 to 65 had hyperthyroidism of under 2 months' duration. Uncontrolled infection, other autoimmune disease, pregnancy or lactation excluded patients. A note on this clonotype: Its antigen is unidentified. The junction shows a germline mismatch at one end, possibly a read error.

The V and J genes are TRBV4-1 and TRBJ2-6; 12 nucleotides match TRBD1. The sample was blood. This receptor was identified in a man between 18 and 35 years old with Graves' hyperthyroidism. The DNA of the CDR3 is TGCGCCAGCAGCCCGCTCCGGGACAGGGGGCACTCCGGGGACAACGTCCTGACTTTC. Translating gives CASSPLRDRGHSGDNVLTF.